These T cell receptor beta chains were read from a single sample in a study of T cell changes during pregnancy in multiple sclerosis. Sequencing used immunoSEQ multiplex PCR; TCRdb keeps in-frame clones, though not all of them. The sample lists about 59,000 clones, over 90% occurring once. This specimen consisted of CD8+ T cells from peripheral blood mononuclear cells, obtained in the third trimester of pregnancy. Receptor source: a female donor with multiple sclerosis, enrolled in a pregnancy study. CDR3s include the opening cysteine and the closing phenylalanine or tryptophan.

J	V	length	CDR3
TRBJ1-2	TRBV27	14	CASSSGQLAYGYTF
TRBJ1-1	TRBV4-1	15	CASSQAGQGNTEAFF
TRBJ2-3	TRBV6-6	15	CASKVGEGRADTQYF
TRBJ2-7	TRBV27	13	CASSLNPTYEQYF
TRBJ1-1	TRBV25-1	15	CASSEEQGLNTEAFF
TRBJ1-2	TRBV19	16	CASTPGQGASNYGYTF
TRBJ1-3	TRBV28	14	CASSLGGSGNTIYF
TRBJ1-5	TRBV11-2	15	CASSKDRGGNQPQHF
TRBJ2-2	TRBV27	18	CASSLRRTGGLNTGELFF
TRBJ1-2	TRBV27	12	CATTGGPGGYTF
TRBJ2-3	TRBV9	12	CASSALAGGLYF
TRBJ1-1	TRBV10-3	15	CAISEPGLILPEAFF
TRBJ2-3	TRBV19	15	CASSFERSSTDTQYF
TRBJ2-7	TRBV9	13	CASSVAAGIEQYF
TRBJ1-1	TRBV4-1	13	CASSRDIYTEAFF
TRBJ2-2	TRBV14	15	CASSLVTGATGELFF
TRBJ2-1	TRBV2	15	CASSEGTSPYNEQFF
TRBJ2-1	TRBV2	16	CASSDRSGTAYNEQFF
TRBJ2-1	TRBV11-3	13	CASSSGLAGEQFF
TRBJ2-1	TRBV27	14	CASSRSGQGNEQFF
TRBJ1-1	TRBV7-2	14	CASSLSSGNPEAFF
TRBJ1-5	TRBV7-3	15	CASSLRRRGAQPQHF
TRBJ2-1	TRBV12-2	17	CASRPTSWRETNNEQFF
TRBJ2-7	TRBV27	17	CASSSELLAGGGYEQYF
TRBJ2-2	TRBV5-1	13	CASSPPGTGELFF
TRBJ2-2	TRBV4-1	17	CASSQAPGSGGGGELFF
TRBJ1-1	TRBV21-1	8	CPDTEAFF
TRBJ2-5	TRBV27	14	CASSSGQGLETQYF
TRBJ1-1	TRBV27	14	CASSQQGLNTEAFF
TRBJ1-1	TRBV27	15	CASSLGGPGRAEAFF
TRBJ2-7	TRBV15	12	CATRLFSYEQYF
TRBJ2-7	TRBV13	15	CASSLGLAGGGEQYF
TRBJ1-1	TRBV6-5	13	CASSYGGATEAFF
TRBJ2-1	TRBV18	14	CASSPPFAGNEQFF
TRBJ2-7	TRBV11-2	13	CASSLGGRYEQYF
TRBJ2-7	TRBV5-1	16	CASSLAADRGSYEQYF
TRBJ1-2	TRBV19	14	CASSPGTVFFGYTF
TRBJ2-3	TRBV6-4	14	CASSEGLAVDTQYF
TRBJ2-2	TRBV29-1	11	CSVDLGRELFF
TRBJ2-3	TRBV7-2	12	CASGTSSDTQYF
TRBJ2-7	TRBV27	13	CASSWTGTYEQYF
TRBJ1-1	TRBV11-2	15	CASSLSTYRASGAFF
TRBJ2-1	TRBV7-8	16	CASSLAPSGTYNEQFF
TRBJ1-3	TRBV7-9	16	CASLLDSVTAGNTIYF
TRBJ2-4	TRBV4-1	16	CASSQVGGLAKNIQYF
TRBJ1-6	TRBV15	13	CATSRDPGHPLHF
TRBJ2-1	TRBV10-2	13	CASSDGLAAEQFF
TRBJ1-4	TRBV6-1	14	CASSEARLNEKLFF